This TCR beta chain was obtained from a study of blood T cell repertoires in COVID-19. Original methodology: Amplification with reference gene primers provided the estimates of nucleated cell counts. Sequencing was performed with immunoSEQ multiplex PCR; in TCRdb, only in-frame clones are kept and a portion is missing. V and J calls and clone size come straight from that table; D and trimming were deduced from the DNA. The table records some 130,000 clones, 84% of them present only once. The germline gives CDR1 SGHRS, CDR2 YFSETQ. V lost 2 bases and J lost 4; bases outside the gene matches: 8. The CDR3 loop spans 15 amino acids.

This clonotype was obtained from a human donor in a cohort sampled during active COVID-19. The sequencing sample was made of peripheral blood. The J gene is TRBJ1-1, the V gene TRBV5-1; 7 bases agree with TRBD1. CDR3 in DNA: TGCGCCAGCAGCTTTGGTTCTCCAGGGGGCACTGAAGCTTTCTTT. Translated: CASSFGSPGGTEAFF.